Included here is one T cell receptor beta chain sequence, with context. Antigen: not known. The sample belongs to a study of cytomegalovirus exposure and HLA in healthy donors. While unrecorded immune exposures were likely, the donors were nominally healthy when sampled. The PCR made use of 60 Vbeta and 13 Jbeta primers. Profiling relied on immunoSEQ multiplex PCR, and the TCRdb table lists in-frame clones only, not all of them. The repertoire includes under 200,000 clones, 75% to 90% of them detected once, and 6.3% sits in the top ten. Germline CDR1 is MNHEY and CDR2 is SVGAGI. CDR3 length equals 14 residues. With 9 bases removed from V and 0 bases from J, the gap between germline ends came to 15 bases. Study observations and caveats: TRBV6-2, TRBV6-3 and other indistinguishable V segments were excluded. A missense DCLRE1C variant was associated with V- and J-gene trimming of TCR beta chains in a later analysis, and an independent cohort replicated the association. In vitro confirmation showed three CMV-associated chains to be CMV antigen specific.

The TCR comes from a man aged 40-49 years in good health and CMV-seropositive. Sequencing was performed on PBMCs. The chain links TRBV6-5 to TRBJ2-7; a weak D match, TRBD2 (6 bases). The CDR3 region has the DNA TGTGCCAGTAAGGGACTTGTGAGCTCCTACGAGCAGTACTTC. Translating it yields CASKGLVSSYEQYF.